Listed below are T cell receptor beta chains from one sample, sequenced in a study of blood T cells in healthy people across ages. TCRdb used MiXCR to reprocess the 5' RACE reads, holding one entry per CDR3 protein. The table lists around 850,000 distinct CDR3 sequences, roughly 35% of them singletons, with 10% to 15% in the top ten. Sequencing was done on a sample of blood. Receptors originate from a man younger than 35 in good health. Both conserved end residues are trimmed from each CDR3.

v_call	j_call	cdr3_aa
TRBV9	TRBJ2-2	ASSSLSPDTGELF
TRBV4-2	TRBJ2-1	ASSFDSGGAYNEQF
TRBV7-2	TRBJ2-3	ASSSLPGQGIRDTQY
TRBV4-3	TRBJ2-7	ASSLRDRSSYEQY
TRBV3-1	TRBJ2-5	ASIRQGGKTQY
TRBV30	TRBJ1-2	AWTVDNYGYT
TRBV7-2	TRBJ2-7	ASSFVQGPYEQY
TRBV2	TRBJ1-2	ASSDGDSDGYT
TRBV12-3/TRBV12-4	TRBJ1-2	ASSLRAEGGYT
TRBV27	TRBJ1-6	ASSLGGQGYSPLH
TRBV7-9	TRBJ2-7	ASSLENSYEQY
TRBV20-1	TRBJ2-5	SASGDRRYQETQY
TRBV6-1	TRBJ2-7	ASGEDRHYEQY
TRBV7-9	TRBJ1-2	ASSSDIRGHGYT
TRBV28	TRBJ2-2	ASSHRDRVREELF
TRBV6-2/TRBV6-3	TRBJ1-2	ASSPPAGGYGYT
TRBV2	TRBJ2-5	ASKGMETQY
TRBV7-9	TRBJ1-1	ASSPGKNTEAF
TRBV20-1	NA	SATRGVHNEQY
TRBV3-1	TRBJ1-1	ASSQGQGETEAF
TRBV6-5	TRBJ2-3	ATKGRGNHTQY
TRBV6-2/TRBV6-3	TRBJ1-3	ASRGISGNTIY
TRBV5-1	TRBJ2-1	ASSTDRYNEQF
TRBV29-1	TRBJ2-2	SALNRDKNTGELF
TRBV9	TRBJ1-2	ASSPTDPSFYGYT
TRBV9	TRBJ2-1	ASSVPLGPHEQF
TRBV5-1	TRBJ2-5	ASSIGPTGTGETQY
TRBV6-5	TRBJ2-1	ASTPTGNEQF
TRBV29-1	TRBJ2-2	SVVASGELF
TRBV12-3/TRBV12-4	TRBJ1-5	AGSGQGIRPQH
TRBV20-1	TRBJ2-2	SATRRARGTGGLF
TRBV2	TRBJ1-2	ASSVLQRGYT
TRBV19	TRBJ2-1	ATMGQGGPQF
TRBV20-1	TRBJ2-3	SAYRDSLPPWGTDTQY
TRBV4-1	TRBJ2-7	ASSQSSGTSYEQY
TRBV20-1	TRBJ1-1	SARDVRLEAF
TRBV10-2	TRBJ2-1	ASSEGGPNYNEQF
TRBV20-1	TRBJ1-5	SVIDGGQPQH
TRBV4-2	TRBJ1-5	ASSQDLGTGVSLAQH
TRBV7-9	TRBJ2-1	ASSLVGLAIGNEQF
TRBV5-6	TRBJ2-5	ASSLPGGYQETQY
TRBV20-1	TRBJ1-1	SGTQGREIEAF
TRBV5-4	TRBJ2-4	ASSLGGTGITKNIQY
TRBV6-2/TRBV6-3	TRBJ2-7	ASSYSEDSSYEQY
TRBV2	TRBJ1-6	ASRGDWSSYNSPLH
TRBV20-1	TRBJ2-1	SASSWGLALNEQF
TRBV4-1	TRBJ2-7	ASSQGYGSEQY
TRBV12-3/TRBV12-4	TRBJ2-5	ASSPQLAGGPETQY
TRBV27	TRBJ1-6	ASSVQGSGSPLH
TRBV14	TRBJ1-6	ASSQMGAGNSPPH
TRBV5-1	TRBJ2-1	ASSLETYNEQF